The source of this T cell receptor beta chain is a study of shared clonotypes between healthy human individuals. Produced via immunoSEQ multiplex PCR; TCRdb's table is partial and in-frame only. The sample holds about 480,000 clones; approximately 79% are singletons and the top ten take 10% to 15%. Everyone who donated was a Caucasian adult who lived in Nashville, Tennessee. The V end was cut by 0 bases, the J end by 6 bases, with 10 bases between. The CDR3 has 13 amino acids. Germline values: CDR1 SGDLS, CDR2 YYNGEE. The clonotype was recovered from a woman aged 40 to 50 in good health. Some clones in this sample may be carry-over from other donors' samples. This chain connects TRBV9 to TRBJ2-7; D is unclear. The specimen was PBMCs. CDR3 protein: CASSVAARREQYF. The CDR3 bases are TGTGCCAGCAGCGTAGCTGCTAGACGCGAGCAGTACTTC.